This T cell receptor beta chain emerged from a study of CD8 T cells in ankylosing spondylitis (dated 2017 in TCRdb). About the study as a whole: The study profiled T cell receptor beta repertoires in healthy donors and ankylosing spondylitis patients to find disease-linked TCR variants. Peripheral blood was sampled, and synovial fluid was additionally collected from ankylosing spondylitis patients. The whole study cohort included over 85 healthy donors and 25 ankylosing spondylitis patients.

This clonotype was seen ten or more times. What antigen it recognizes has not been identified. Base qualities are not provided; no much larger clone lies one nucleotide away. Broader findings and caveats from the paper: The disease-linked clones had a CD8+ phenotype and were found at relatively low frequencies in peripheral blood. According to the report, matched synovial fluid samples from ankylosing spondylitis patients were significantly enriched for the disease-linked clones. A TCR beta motif of fewer than 10 highly homologous amino acid variants appeared characteristic of blood from ankylosing spondylitis patients. Some TCR beta motif variants had previously been reported in synovial fluid and blood of reactive arthritis patients, which suggested common disease-initiation mechanisms.

The run used an Illumina HiSeq 2500. Quantitative 5'-RACE with molecular barcodes was the method used to prepare the TCR beta libraries. Regarding the original processing steps: A new computational method, built on a probabilistic model of VDJ rearrangement, was used to identify disease-linked TCR variants. In TCRdb, the public reads were trimmed at Q25 with fastp and aligned with MiXCR, with productive beta chains retained. One record per CDR3 amino acid sequence lists the most common genes and DNA. TCRdb assigned the V and J calls; the authors' analysis was not used. The sample records some 220,000 distinct CDR3 sequences, less than 9.5% of which are singletons. The ten largest clones represent 4.8% of the sample. The V and J ends are trimmed by 3 bases and 5 bases, leaving 13 bases between them. From its cysteine to its phenylalanine, the CDR3 spans 14 amino acids. The DNA shown is the 42-base CDR3, in frame from base 1.

Sequences were obtained from blood, either unsorted or a sorted T cell fraction (not recorded which). The sequence came from a female donor with ankylosing spondylitis or in good health (not recorded which). The chain employs TRBV12-3 or TRBV12-4 and TRBJ2-5; the best D guess is TRBD2, with 6 bases matching. The nucleotide sequence is TGTGCCAGCAGTTTGACTGGAGGGGCGGAGACCCAGTACTTC. Its translation reads: CASSLTGGAETQYF.